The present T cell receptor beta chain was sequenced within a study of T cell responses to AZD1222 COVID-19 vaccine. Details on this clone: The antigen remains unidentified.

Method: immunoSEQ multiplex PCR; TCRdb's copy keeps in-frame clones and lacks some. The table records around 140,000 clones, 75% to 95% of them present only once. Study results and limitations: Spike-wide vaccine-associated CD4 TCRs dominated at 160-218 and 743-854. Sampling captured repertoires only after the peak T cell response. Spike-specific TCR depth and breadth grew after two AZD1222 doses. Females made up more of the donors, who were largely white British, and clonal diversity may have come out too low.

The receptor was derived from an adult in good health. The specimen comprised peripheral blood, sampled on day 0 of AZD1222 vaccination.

The CDR3 DNA reads as TGTGCCAGCAGCTTAGGGACAGGGGGCTTCGACTCCTACGAGCAGTACTTC. Protein product: CASSLGTGGFDSYEQYF. V usage is TRBV7-3 and J usage is TRBJ2-7; 12 bases agree with TRBD1. The CDR3 is made up of 17 amino acids. CDR1 SGHTA and CDR2 FQGTGA come from the germline V gene. Trimming took 2 bases from V and 0 from J; bases not matched to a gene: 5.